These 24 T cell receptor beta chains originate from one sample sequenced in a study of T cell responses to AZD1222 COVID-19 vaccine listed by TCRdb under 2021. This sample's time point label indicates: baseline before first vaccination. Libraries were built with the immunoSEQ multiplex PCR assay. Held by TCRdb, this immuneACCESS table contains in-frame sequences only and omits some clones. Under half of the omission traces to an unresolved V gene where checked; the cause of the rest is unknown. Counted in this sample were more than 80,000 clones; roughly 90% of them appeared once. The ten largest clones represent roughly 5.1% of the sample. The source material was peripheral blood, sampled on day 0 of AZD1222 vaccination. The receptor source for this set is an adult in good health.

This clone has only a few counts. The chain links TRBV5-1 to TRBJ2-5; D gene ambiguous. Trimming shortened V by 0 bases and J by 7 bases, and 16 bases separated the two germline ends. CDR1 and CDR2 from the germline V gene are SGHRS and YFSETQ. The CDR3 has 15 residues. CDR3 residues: CASSLVLGPIVTQYF. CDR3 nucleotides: TGCGCCAGCAGCTTGGTTTTGGGTCCGATTGTGACCCAGTACTTC.

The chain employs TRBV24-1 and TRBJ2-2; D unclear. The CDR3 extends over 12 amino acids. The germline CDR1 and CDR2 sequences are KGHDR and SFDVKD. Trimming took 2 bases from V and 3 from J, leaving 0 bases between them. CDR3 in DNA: TGTGCCACCAGTGATTACACCGGGGAGCTGTTTTTT. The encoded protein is CATSDYTGELFF.

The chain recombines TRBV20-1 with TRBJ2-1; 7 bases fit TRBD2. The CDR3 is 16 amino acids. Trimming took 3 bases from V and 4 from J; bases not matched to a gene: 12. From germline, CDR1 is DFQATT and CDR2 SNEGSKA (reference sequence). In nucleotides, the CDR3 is TGCAGTGCTAGTACGGTGGGGCTAGCGGTATACAATGAGCAGTTCTTC. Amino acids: CSASTVGLAVYNEQFF.

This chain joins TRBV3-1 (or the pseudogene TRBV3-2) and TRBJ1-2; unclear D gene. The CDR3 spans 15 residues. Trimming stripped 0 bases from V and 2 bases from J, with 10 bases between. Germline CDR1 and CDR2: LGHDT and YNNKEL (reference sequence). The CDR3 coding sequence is TGTGCCAGCAGCCAAGAGTGGTCGGAGAACTATGGCTACACCTTC. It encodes CASSQEWSENYGYTF.

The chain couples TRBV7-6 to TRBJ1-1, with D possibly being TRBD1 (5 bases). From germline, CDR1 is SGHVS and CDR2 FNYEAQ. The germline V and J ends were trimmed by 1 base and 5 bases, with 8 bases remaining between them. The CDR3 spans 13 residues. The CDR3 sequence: CASSLGGRTEAFF. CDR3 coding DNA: TGTGCCAGCAGCTTAGGGGGGAGGACTGAAGCTTTCTTT.

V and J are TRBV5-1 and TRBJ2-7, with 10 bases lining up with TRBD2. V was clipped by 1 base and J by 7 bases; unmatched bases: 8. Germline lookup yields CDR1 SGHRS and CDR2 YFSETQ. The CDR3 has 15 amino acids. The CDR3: CASSLSLAGDGEQYF. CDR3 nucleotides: TGCGCCAGCAGCTTGAGTCTAGCGGGAGATGGGGAGCAGTACTTC. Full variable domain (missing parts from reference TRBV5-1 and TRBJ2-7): KAGVTQTPRYLIKTRGQQVTLSCSPISGHRSVSWYQQTPGQGLQFLFEYFSETQRNKGNFPGRFSGRQFSNSRSEMNVSTLELGDSALYLCASSLSLAGDGEQYFGPGTRLTVT.

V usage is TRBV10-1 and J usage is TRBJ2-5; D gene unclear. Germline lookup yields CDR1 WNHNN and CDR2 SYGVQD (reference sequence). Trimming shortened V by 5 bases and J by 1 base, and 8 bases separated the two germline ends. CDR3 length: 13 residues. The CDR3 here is CASSRNLQETQYF. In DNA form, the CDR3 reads TGCGCCAGCAGTCGGAACCTCCAAGAGACCCAGTACTTC.

CDR3 sequence: CASSLSGSSYNEQFF. Here the CDR3 DNA reads TGTGCCAGCAGCCTGAGCGGGAGCTCCTACAATGAGCAGTTCTTC. The rearrangement uses TRBV7-3 and TRBJ2-1; the match to TRBD2 covers 8 bases. The CDR3 consists of 15 residues. CDR1 is SGHTA and CDR2 is FQGTGA in the germline V gene. V dropped 5 bases and J dropped 0; count of bases not matched to a gene: 3.

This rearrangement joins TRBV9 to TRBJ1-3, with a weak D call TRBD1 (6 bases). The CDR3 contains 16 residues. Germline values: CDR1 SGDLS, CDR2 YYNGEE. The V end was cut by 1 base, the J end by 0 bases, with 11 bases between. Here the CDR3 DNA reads TGTGCCAGCAGCGTAAGGGACACTCTCTCTGGAAACACCATATATTTT. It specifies CASSVRDTLSGNTIYF.

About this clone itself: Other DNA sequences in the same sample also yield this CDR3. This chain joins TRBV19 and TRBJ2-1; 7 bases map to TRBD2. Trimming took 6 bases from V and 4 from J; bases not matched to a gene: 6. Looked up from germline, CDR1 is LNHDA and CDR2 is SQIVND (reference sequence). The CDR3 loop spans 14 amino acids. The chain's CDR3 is CASSTGGSYNEQFF. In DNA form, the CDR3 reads TGTGCCAGTAGCACGGGAGGTTCTTACAATGAGCAGTTCTTC.

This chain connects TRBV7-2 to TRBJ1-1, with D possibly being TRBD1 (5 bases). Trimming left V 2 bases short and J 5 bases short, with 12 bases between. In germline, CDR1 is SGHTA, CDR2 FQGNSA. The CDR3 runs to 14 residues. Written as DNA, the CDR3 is TGTGCCAGCAGCTTACAACAGTGGGGGACTGAAGCTTTCTTT. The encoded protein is CASSLQQWGTEAFF.

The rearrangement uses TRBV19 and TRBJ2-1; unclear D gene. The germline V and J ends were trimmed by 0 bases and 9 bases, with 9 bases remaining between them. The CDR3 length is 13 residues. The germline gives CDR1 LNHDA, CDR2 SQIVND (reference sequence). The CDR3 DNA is TGTGCCAGTAGTATAGATCGTCGTAGTGAGCAGTTCTTC. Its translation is CASSIDRRSEQFF. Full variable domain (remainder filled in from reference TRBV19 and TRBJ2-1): DGGITQSPKYLFRKEGQNVTLSCEQNLNHDAMYWYRQDPGQGLRLIYYSQIVNDFQKGDIAEGYSVSREKKESFPLTVTSAQKNPTAFYLCASSIDRRSEQFFGPGTRLTVL.

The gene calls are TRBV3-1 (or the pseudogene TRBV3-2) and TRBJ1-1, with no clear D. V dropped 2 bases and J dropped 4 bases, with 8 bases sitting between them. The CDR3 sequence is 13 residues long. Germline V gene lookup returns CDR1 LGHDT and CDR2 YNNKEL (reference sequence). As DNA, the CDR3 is TGTGCCAGCAGCCAAACACGGGGCACTGAAGCTTTCTTT. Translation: CASSQTRGTEAFF.

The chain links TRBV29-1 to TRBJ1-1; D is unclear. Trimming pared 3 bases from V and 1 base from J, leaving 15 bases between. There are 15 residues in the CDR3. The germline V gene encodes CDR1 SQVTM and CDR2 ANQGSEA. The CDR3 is CSVDAHGPPNTEAFF. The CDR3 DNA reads TGCAGCGTTGATGCTCACGGGCCCCCGAACACTGAAGCTTTCTTT.

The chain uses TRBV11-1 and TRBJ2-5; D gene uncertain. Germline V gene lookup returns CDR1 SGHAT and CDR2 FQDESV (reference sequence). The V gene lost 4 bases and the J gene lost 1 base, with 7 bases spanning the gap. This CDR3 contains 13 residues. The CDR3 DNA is TGTGCCAGCAGCTCCCCCATCCAAGAGACCCAGTACTTC. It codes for CASSSPIQETQYF.

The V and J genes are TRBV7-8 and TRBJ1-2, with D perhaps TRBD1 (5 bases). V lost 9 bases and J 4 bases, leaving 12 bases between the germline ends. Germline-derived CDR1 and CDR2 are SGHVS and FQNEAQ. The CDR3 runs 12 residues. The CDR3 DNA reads TGTGCCAGTCGAGCGACAGTCTATGGCTACACCTTC. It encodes CASRATVYGYTF.

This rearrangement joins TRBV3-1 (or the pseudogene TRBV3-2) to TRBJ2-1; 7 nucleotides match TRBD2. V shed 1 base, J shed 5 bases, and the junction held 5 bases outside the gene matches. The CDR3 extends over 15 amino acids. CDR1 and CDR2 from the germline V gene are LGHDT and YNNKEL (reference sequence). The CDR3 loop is CASSQGGSRNNEQFF. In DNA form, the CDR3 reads TGTGCCAGCAGCCAAGGCGGGAGCCGCAACAATGAGCAGTTCTTC.

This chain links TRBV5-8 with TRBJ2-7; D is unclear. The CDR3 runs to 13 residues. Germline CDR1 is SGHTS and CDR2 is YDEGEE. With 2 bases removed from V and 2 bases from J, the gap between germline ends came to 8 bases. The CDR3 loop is CASSFVTTYEQYF. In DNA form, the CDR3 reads TGTGCCAGCAGCTTTGTCACCACCTACGAGCAGTACTTC.

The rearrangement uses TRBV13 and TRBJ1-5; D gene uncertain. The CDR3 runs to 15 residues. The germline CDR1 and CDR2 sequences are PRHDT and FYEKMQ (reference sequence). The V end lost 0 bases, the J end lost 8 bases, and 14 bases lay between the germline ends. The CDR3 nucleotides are TGTGCCAGCAGCTTAGGCGGAGTGAGAGCGGAGCCCCAGCATTTT. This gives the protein CASSLGGVRAEPQHF.

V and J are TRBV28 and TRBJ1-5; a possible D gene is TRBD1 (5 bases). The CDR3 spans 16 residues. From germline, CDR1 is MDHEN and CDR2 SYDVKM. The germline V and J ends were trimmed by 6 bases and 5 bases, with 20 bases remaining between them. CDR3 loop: CASSWAGDGFHQPQHF. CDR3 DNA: TGTGCCAGCAGCTGGGCCGGGGACGGGTTCCATCAGCCCCAGCATTTT.

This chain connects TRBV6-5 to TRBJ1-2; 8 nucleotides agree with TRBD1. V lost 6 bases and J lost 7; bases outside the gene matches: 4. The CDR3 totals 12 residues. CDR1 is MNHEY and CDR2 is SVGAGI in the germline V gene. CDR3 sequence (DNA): TGTGCCAGCAGATCCGACAGGGGTGGCTACACCTTC. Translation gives CASRSDRGGYTF.

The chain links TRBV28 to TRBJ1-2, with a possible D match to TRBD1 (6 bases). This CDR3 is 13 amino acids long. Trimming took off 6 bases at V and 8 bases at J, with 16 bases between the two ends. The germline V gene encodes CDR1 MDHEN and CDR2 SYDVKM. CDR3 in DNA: TGTGCCAGCAGCTTCCCCCAGGGGCTCGGCTACACCTTC. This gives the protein CASSFPQGLGYTF.

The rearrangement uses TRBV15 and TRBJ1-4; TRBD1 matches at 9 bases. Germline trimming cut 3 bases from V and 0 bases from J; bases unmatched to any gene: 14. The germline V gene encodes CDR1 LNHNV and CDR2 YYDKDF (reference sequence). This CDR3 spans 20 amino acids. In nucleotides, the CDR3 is TGTGCCACCAGCAGGCGGGTCGGGACAGGGTATTCTGCAACTAATGAAAAACTGTTTTTT. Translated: CATSRRVGTGYSATNEKLFF.

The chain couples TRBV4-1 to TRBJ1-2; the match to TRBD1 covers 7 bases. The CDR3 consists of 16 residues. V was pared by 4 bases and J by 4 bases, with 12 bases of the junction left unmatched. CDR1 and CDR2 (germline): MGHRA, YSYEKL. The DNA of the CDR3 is TGCGCCAGCAGCCTAGACTACGACAGGGCAGGCTATGGCTACACCTTC. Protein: CASSLDYDRAGYGYTF.